The 18 T cell receptor beta chains below were found in one sample sequenced in a study of shared clonotypes between healthy human individuals. TCRdb's copy holds only in-frame clones and misses some; the assay was immunoSEQ multiplex PCR. The sample lists around 2,000,000 clones, 90% to 95% seen once, with under 0.15% in the top ten. The specimen was naive CD4+ T cells sorted from blood. Subset of the sample: CD45RA+ positively selected. All receptors come from a man between 18 and 35 years old in good health.

The chain employs TRBV10-3 and TRBJ2-5, with D perhaps TRBD1 or TRBD2 (5 bases each). The CDR3 has 11 amino acids. Trimming removed 11 bases from V and 4 bases from J, with 11 bases in between. Germline V gene data show CDR1 as ENHRY and CDR2 as SYGVKD. The CDR3 DNA is TGTGCCTCCCATGGGGGAGAGACCCAGTACTTC. Protein product: CASHGGETQYF.

The chain is built from TRBV7-3 and TRBJ2-2; TRBD1 matches 7 bases. This CDR3 is 14 amino acids long. V lost 5 bases to trimming and J lost 5 bases; unmatched junction nucleotides: 5. Germline V gene sequence: CDR1 SGHTA, CDR2 FQGTGA. In DNA form, the CDR3 reads TGTGCCAGCAGCCCAACAGGGGCAACCGGGGAGCTGTTTTTT. Protein: CASSPTGATGELFF.

This clone was detected only a few times. The DNA of the CDR3 is TGTGCCAGTAGTGAACAGGGGGACACCGGGGAGCTGTTTTTT. It translates to CASSEQGDTGELFF. The V gene is TRBV19, the J gene TRBJ2-2; 8 bases are a match to TRBD1. V was pared by 5 bases and J by 3 bases, with 2 bases of the junction left unmatched. Germline V gene sequence: CDR1 LNHDA, CDR2 SQIVND (reference sequence). CDR3 length: 14 amino acids.

This clone was found once. The gene calls are TRBV7-9 and TRBJ1-2; no clear D. V was clipped by 1 base and J by 2 bases, with 8 bases between them. The CDR3 spans 14 residues. Germline CDR1 and CDR2: SEHNR and FQNEAQ (reference sequence). As DNA, the CDR3 is TGTGCCAGCAGCTTAGAGGGCAGAAACTATGGCTACACCTTC. Protein: CASSLEGRNYGYTF. The whole variable domain, remainder taken from reference TRBV7-9 and TRBJ1-2, is DTGVSQNPRHKITKRGQNVTFRCDPISEHNRLYWYRQTLGQGPEFLTYFQNEAQLEKSRLLSDRFSAERPKGSFSTLEIQRTEQGDSAMYLCASSLEGRNYGYTFGSGTRLTVV.

V gene TRBV28 combines with J gene TRBJ1-4; D is ambiguous. This CDR3 comprises 17 residues. The germline V gene has CDR1 MDHEN and CDR2 SYDVKM. Trimming removed 1 base from V and 0 bases from J, with 12 bases in between. In nucleotides, the CDR3 is TGTGCCAGCAGTTTATCTTACAGAGAAGCAACTAATGAAAAACTGTTTTTT. Translation gives CASSLSYREATNEKLFF.

In its sample, this clone was seen once. The J gene is TRBJ2-7, the V gene TRBV6-5; 9 bases map to TRBD1. The CDR3 has 15 residues. Germline CDR1 is MNHEY and CDR2 is SVGAGI. V shed 5 bases and J 4 bases; nucleotides not matched to a gene: 9. The CDR3 is CASSRGQGRGYEQYF. The CDR3, as DNA: TGTGCCAGCAGTCGGGGACAGGGAAGAGGATACGAGCAGTACTTC.

The CDR3 DNA reads TGTGCCAGCAGCCGCGACCGGGGACAGGGTTACGAGCAGTACTTC. It specifies CASSRDRGQGYEQYF. The chain is built from TRBV7-2 and TRBJ2-7; 9 nucleotides match TRBD1. V lost 5 bases, J lost 4 bases, and 9 bases stayed unmatched. CDR1 is SGHTA and CDR2 is FQGNSA in the germline V gene. The CDR3 contains 15 residues.

The rearrangement joins TRBV4-1 to TRBJ2-3; 7 nucleotides line up with TRBD1. The ends lost 0 bases at V and 5 bases at J; junction bases unmatched: 8. The CDR3 is made up of 16 amino acids. Per the germline V gene, CDR1 is MGHRA and CDR2 is YSYEKL. The CDR3 DNA reads TGCGCCAGCAGCCAAGATGTGAAGGGGGCCAGAGATACGCAGTATTTT. Protein sequence: CASSQDVKGARDTQYF.

This clone was seen only once. The sample contains more than one DNA sequence encoding this CDR3. The chain recombines TRBV5-4 with TRBJ2-5; perhaps TRBD2 as D (7 bases). This CDR3 region has 15 residues. Germline loops: CDR1 SGHNT, CDR2 YYREEE (reference sequence). Trimming left V 5 bases short and J 1 base short, with 15 bases between. CDR3 bases: TGTGCCAGCAGTTTAGGGGGAGGGGTCCAAGAGACCCAGTACTTC. Residues: CASSLGGGVQETQYF.

This chain joins TRBV6-6 and TRBJ2-7; TRBD2 agrees at 10 bases. V gave up 6 bases and J gave up 5 bases; unmatched junction bases: 10. CDR1 is MNHNY, CDR2 SVGAGI, per germline (reference sequence). The CDR3 is 15 amino acids. The CDR3 spells CASRQAGGAIHEQYF. The CDR3 nucleotides are TGTGCCAGCAGGCAAGCGGGAGGGGCGATCCACGAGCAGTACTTC.

The CDR3 coding sequence is TGTGCCAGCAGCCCGCCGGTCGGAGAGACCCAGTACTTC. Translating it yields CASSPPVGETQYF. The chain has TRBV7-9 and TRBJ2-5; D gene unclear. The germline V gene encodes CDR1 SEHNR and CDR2 FQNEAQ (reference sequence). The ends were cut back, 5 bases at V and 4 bases at J, with 11 bases in the middle. The CDR3 loop spans 13 amino acids. Full variable domain (rest looked up from reference TRBV7-9 and TRBJ2-5): DTGVSQNPRHKITKRGQNVTFRCDPISEHNRLYWYRQTLGQGPEFLTYFQNEAQLEKSRLLSDRFSAERPKGSFSTLEIQRTEQGDSAMYLCASSPPVGETQYFGPGTRLLVL.

This chain uses TRBV10-3 with TRBJ2-1, with TRBD1 identical over 9 bases. The CDR3 consists of 14 residues. Germline lookup yields CDR1 ENHRY and CDR2 SYGVKD. The J segment lost 9 bases and the V segment lost 2 bases, leaving 5 bases of the junction unmatched. The CDR3 DNA is TGTGCCATCAGTGAGCGGGACAGGGAGACTGAGCAGTTCTTC. It yields the protein CAISERDRETEQFF.

The J gene is TRBJ2-1, the V gene TRBV30, with D perhaps TRBD1 or TRBD2 (6 bases each). V lost 4 bases to trimming and J lost 5 bases, with 15 bases between them. Germline values: CDR1 GTSNPN, CDR2 SVGIG (reference sequence). The length of the CDR3 is 14 residues. CDR3 amino acids: CAWKGERVHNEQFF. The CDR3 DNA follows: TGTGCCTGGAAGGGGGAGCGGGTGCACAATGAGCAGTTCTTC.

The rearrangement uses TRBV2 and TRBJ2-7; perhaps TRBD2 as D (5 bases). This CDR3 is 14 amino acids long. Trimming cost V 3 bases and J 1 base, with 10 bases left between them. CDR1 and CDR2 from the germline V gene are SNHLY and FYNNEI. DNA of the CDR3: TGTGCCAGCAGTGAGTCTGGGAGATCCTACGAGCAGTACTTC. Residues: CASSESGRSYEQYF.

The sample holds one count of this clone. The rearrangement uses TRBV5-1 and TRBJ2-5; a weak D match, TRBD2 (5 bases). The CDR3 extends over 15 amino acids. V lost 3 bases and J 2 bases, leaving 14 bases between the germline ends. Germline V gives CDR1 SGHRS, CDR2 YFSETQ. The CDR3 loop is CASSSLLDEQETQYF. In DNA form, the CDR3 reads TGCGCCAGCAGCTCGTTACTAGACGAGCAAGAGACCCAGTACTTC.

The chain carries TRBV28 and TRBJ2-7; TRBD2 is a possible D gene (5 bases). CDR1 and CDR2 (germline): MDHEN, SYDVKM. With 3 bases removed from V and 1 base from J, the gap between germline ends came to 13 bases. This CDR3 comprises 15 residues. As DNA, the CDR3 is TGTGCCAGCAGTTTCTCGAGGGAGCGGTCCTACGAGCAGTACTTC. Protein: CASSFSRERSYEQYF.

The chain has TRBV9 and TRBJ2-3, with TRBD1 as a possible D gene (6 bases). Trimming took off 3 bases at V and 0 bases at J, with 20 bases between the two ends. This CDR3 comprises 18 residues. From germline, CDR1 is SGDLS and CDR2 YYNGEE. CDR3 region: CASSADRKGVKSTDTQYF. CDR3 DNA: TGTGCCAGCAGCGCAGACCGTAAGGGGGTTAAGAGCACAGATACGCAGTATTTT.

V gene TRBV5-1 combines with J gene TRBJ2-3, with 11 nucleotides matching TRBD2. This CDR3 is built from 18 residues. Germline CDR1 and CDR2: SGHRS and YFSETQ. After removal of 0 bases from V and 2 bases from J, the junction contained 8 bases not matched to a gene. CDR3 bases: TGCGCCAGCAGCTTGGGCTCTAGCGGGGGGTCCCCCACAGATACGCAGTATTTT. It is translated as CASSLGSSGGSPTDTQYF.